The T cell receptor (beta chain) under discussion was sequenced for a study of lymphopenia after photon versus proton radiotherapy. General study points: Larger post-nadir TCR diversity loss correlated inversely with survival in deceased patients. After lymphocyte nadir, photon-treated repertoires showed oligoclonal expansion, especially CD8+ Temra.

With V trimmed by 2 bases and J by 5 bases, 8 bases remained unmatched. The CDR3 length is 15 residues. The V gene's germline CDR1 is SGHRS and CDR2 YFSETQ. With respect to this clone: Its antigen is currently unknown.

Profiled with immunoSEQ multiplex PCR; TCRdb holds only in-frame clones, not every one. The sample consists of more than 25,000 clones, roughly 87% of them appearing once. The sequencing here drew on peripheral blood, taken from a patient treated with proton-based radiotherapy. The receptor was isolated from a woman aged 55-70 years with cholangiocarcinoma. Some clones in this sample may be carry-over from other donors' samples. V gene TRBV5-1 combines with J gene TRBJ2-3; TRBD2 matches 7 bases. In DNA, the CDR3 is TGCGCCAGCAGCTTTATCGCGGGAGAGGTAGATACGCAGTATTTT. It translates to CASSFIAGEVDTQYF.